These T cell receptor beta chains were read from a single sample in a study of T cell repertoires in cytomegalovirus infection. One entry per CDR3 protein results from TCRdb running MiXCR on the reads. This sample has roughly 200,000 distinct CDR3 sequences, with 17% found just once. Sequences were obtained from CD8+ T cells from PBMCs. Source of these receptors: a human donor in good health (CMV status not recorded). Some clones in this sample may be carry-over from other donors' samples. The CDR3 runs from the conserved cysteine through the conserved F or W. The D gene is left open where the match is weak. Clone size is given for some rows only: seen once, a few or many times, or a class if the clone is expanded.

DNA | CDR3 | D | size | J | V
TGTGCCAGTCCAGGGGAGAGGACTTCTGGGGCCAACGTCCTGACTTTC | CASPGERTSGANVLTF | . | few | TRBJ2-6 | TRBV7-8
TGCGCCAGCAGCCCTGGCTCAATGGGACTAGAGAAGACCCAGTACTTC | CASSPGSMGLEKTQYF | TRBD2 | . | TRBJ2-5 | TRBV4-1
TGTGCCAGCAGTCTCCCAGGGGACAGCAGCACAGATACGCAGTATTTT | CASSLPGDSSTDTQYF | TRBD1 | once | TRBJ2-3 | TRBV6-2/TRBV6-3
TGTGCCAGCAGCTCTATTACAGGGGACTCCTACAATGAGCAGTTCTTC | CASSSITGDSYNEQFF | TRBD1 | few | TRBJ2-1 | TRBV7-9
TGTGCCAGCAGCTTAGCGGACGGTCCCTACGTCCCTCAGCCCCAGCATTTT | CASSLADGPYVPQPQHF | . | few | TRBJ1-5 | TRBV7-9
TGTGCCAGCAGCTTGACAGGCTCCCAGCATTTT | CASSLTGSQHF | . | . | TRBJ1-5 | TRBV7-8
TGTGCCAGCAGTGAAGCGGATGTCGGGGGGAATCCCCTCCACTTT | CASSEADVGGNPLHF | . | . | TRBJ1-6 | TRBV6-1
TGTGCCAGCAGCTCACGACAGGGTATCAGGGGCACTGAAGCTTTCTTT | CASSSRQGIRGTEAFF | TRBD1 | . | TRBJ1-1 | TRBV7-6
TGTGCCAGCAGTCCGCTGACTAGCGGGCCTACCGCCCATTTT | CASSPLTSGPTAHF | TRBD2 | many | TRBJ2-3 | TRBV28
TGTGCCAGCAGCTCTCAGACGGGGGGGCCGTTCGACGAGCAGTACTTC | CASSSQTGGPFDEQYF | TRBD2 | . | TRBJ2-7 | TRBV7-9
TGCAGCCTCGAACTCAACACCGGGGAGCTGTTTTTT | CSLELNTGELFF | . | few | TRBJ2-2 | TRBV29-1
TGTGCCAGCAGCCCCACTAGTTGGAATAGCAATCAGCCCCAGCATTTT | CASSPTSWNSNQPQHF | . | few | TRBJ1-5 | TRBV7-9
TGTGCCAGCAGCCAGCGGACGGGCCCAGGTGGCTACACCTTC | CASSQRTGPGGYTF | . | many | TRBJ1-2 | TRBV7-2
TGTGCCAGCAGTTTCACTCTAGCGACAAACTACGAGCAGTACTTC | CASSFTLATNYEQYF | . | . | TRBJ2-7 | TRBV28
TGCAGTGCTACCTTAGGACAGTCCACTGAAGCTTTCTTT | CSATLGQSTEAFF | . | few | TRBJ1-1 | TRBV20-1
TGTGCCAGCAGTTTAAACCCGGGACAGACCTACGAGCAGTACTTC | CASSLNPGQTYEQYF | TRBD1 | . | TRBJ2-7 | TRBV28
TGCGCCAGCGCTGAAGGGTTGGTCACTGAAGCTTTCTTT | CASAEGLVTEAFF | . | few | TRBJ1-1 | TRBV10-2
TGTGCCAGCAGAAGGGAGGGGGGGCGAAGGTCTGAAGCTTTCTTT | CASRREGGRRSEAFF | . | . | TRBJ1-1 | TRBV27
TGTGCCAGCACCCACACGAGGGGAGGCAGCAATCAGCCCCAGCATTTT | CASTHTRGGSNQPQHF | . | . | TRBJ1-5 | TRBV6-6
TGTGCCAGCAGTTACGAGTGGCAGGTCCTAGGAAATGAGCAGTTCTTC | CASSYEWQVLGNEQFF | . | few | TRBJ2-1 | TRBV6-2/TRBV6-3
TGTGCCAGTAGTATGGGCCCCCGGGAAGCTTTCTTT | CASSMGPREAFF | . | . | TRBJ1-1 | TRBV19
TGTGCCAGCAGCAAACTTGGTCTGCACGAGCAGTACTTC | CASSKLGLHEQYF | . | few | TRBJ2-7 | TRBV28
TGTGCTAGTGGTTTGCCCGGGACAGGGAACACTGAAGCTTTCTTT | CASGLPGTGNTEAFF | TRBD1 | . | TRBJ1-1 | TRBV12-5
TGTGCCAGCAGTTTATCGGGTCCAGTCGACACTGAAGCTTTCTTT | CASSLSGPVDTEAFF | . | few | TRBJ1-1 | TRBV12-3/TRBV12-4
TGTGCCAGCAGCTTAGAGTTCGGGGGCGGGGGAGAAGCTTTCTTT | CASSLEFGGGGEAFF | . | . | TRBJ1-1 | TRBV7-2
TGCAGCGTTGAAGATCCCGACAGGGAGGGCTACAATGAGCAGTTCTTC | CSVEDPDREGYNEQFF | . | . | TRBJ2-1 | TRBV29-1
TGCAGCGTTGAAGTCCCCCCCAGGGGGAACTATGGCTACACCTTC | CSVEVPPRGNYGYTF | TRBD1 | . | TRBJ1-2 | TRBV29-1
TGTGCCAGCAGCCCCCTAGTCGGGGGCACAGATACGCAGTATTTT | CASSPLVGGTDTQYF | . | . | TRBJ2-3 | TRBV7-9
TGTGCCAGCAGTGGAACGTGGGAGCAGTACTTC | CASSGTWEQYF | . | . | TRBJ2-7 | TRBV2
TGCAGTGCTAGACAGGGGGCTGAGAACACTGAAGCTTTCTTT | CSARQGAENTEAFF | TRBD1 | few | TRBJ1-1 | TRBV20-1
TGTGCCAGCACCTCTAACAGGGACACTGAAGCTTTCTTT | CASTSNRDTEAFF | . | . | TRBJ1-1 | TRBV6-2/TRBV6-3
TGTGCCAGCAGGAACCCGGACGGCTCAGCATCCTACGAGCAGTACTTC | CASRNPDGSASYEQYF | . | few | TRBJ2-7 | TRBV6-2/TRBV6-3
TGTGCCAGCAGCTTCCGGGGGATCTCTGGAAACACCATATATTTT | CASSFRGISGNTIYF | . | . | TRBJ1-3 | TRBV7-9
TGTGCCAGCAGCTTAGCGCGTCCATCTAGCGGGGGGTCCTCCTACAATGAGCAGTTCTTC | CASSLARPSSGGSSYNEQFF | TRBD2 | many | TRBJ2-1 | TRBV7-6
TGTGCCTGGAGTGTGGGGCAGATTACCTACGAGCAGTACTTC | CAWSVGQITYEQYF | . | . | TRBJ2-7 | TRBV30
TGTGCCAGCAGTTACGGGGGGACAGGGGCTGAGCAGTTCTTC | CASSYGGTGAEQFF | TRBD1 | . | TRBJ2-1 | TRBV6-2/TRBV6-3
TGTGCCAGCAGTGCGGAAACTAATGAAAAACTGTTTTTT | CASSAETNEKLFF | . | few | TRBJ1-4 | TRBV25-1
TGTGCCAGCAGTTTTGACAGGGGGCCTATTCAGCCCCAGCATTTT | CASSFDRGPIQPQHF | TRBD1 | . | TRBJ1-5 | TRBV6-2/TRBV6-3
TGTGCCAGTAGTATCGGTCAGGGGAGTGGGGAGACCCAGTACTTC | CASSIGQGSGETQYF | . | . | TRBJ2-5 | TRBV19
TGTGCCAGCAGCTTAGAGAGGGGTTTCTACGAGCAGTACTTC | CASSLERGFYEQYF | . | few | TRBJ2-7 | TRBV7-2
TGTGCCAGCAGCTTAGAGTGGGGGCGCAATGAGCAGTTCTTC | CASSLEWGRNEQFF | . | . | TRBJ2-1 | TRBV7-6
TGTGCCATCGGCCGGGGGGGCGATGAAAAACTGTTTTTT | CAIGRGGDEKLFF | . | . | TRBJ1-4 | TRBV7-9
TGTGCCAGCAGCTTGGGGGGGTTTACCTACGAGCAGTACTTC | CASSLGGFTYEQYF | . | . | TRBJ2-7 | TRBV5-6
TGCAGTGCTAGAGTTCGGCTAGCGGGGCGCACAGATACGCAGTATTTT | CSARVRLAGRTDTQYF | TRBD2 | few | TRBJ2-3 | TRBV20-1
TGCAGCGGGGCCACAGGAGACAATGAGCAGTTCTTC | CSGATGDNEQFF | . | . | TRBJ2-1 | TRBV20-1
TGCAGTGCTAGAGGGTATCCAGGGGCGACGAACACCGGGGAGCTGTTTTTT | CSARGYPGATNTGELFF | . | few | TRBJ2-2 | TRBV20-1
TGCGCCAGCAGCCAAGATAGGGGACGGGATCTGTATTTT | CASSQDRGRDLYF | . | . | TRBJ2-3 | TRBV4-1
TGTGCCAGCAGTTTGGGCCCAGGGAGTATTGAAGCTTTCTTT | CASSLGPGSIEAFF | . | . | TRBJ1-1 | TRBV12-3/TRBV12-4
TGTGCCAGCAGTTACAAGGGGGCTCATGGCTACACCTTC | CASSYKGAHGYTF | TRBD1 | . | TRBJ1-2 | TRBV6-5
TGTGCCAGCAGCCAGTTTCTCGACAAGCCACGTTCACCCCTCCACTTT | CASSQFLDKPRSPLHF | . | few | TRBJ1-6 | TRBV28
TGTGCCAGCAGCATTGGGGGAGTCTACGAGCAGTACTTC | CASSIGGVYEQYF | . | few | TRBJ2-7 | TRBV5-6
TGTGCCACCAGTGATGGGCCGGGACAGGTGGTAACCGGGGAGCTGTTTTTT | CATSDGPGQVVTGELFF | TRBD1 | few | TRBJ2-2 | TRBV24-1
TGTGCCAGCAGCTTAGGGGCGGGGGGCTCAGGAGGGTACTATGGCTACACCTTC | CASSLGAGGSGGYYGYTF | . | . | TRBJ1-2 | TRBV7-8
TGTGCCAGCAGCTTAGGGGCGGGAGGGACGTCATACACAGATACGCAGTATTTT | CASSLGAGGTSYTDTQYF | TRBD2 | . | TRBJ2-3 | TRBV7-8
TGTGCCAGCAGCGGACGGACTAGTGGGGCCAACGTCCTGACTTTC | CASSGRTSGANVLTF | TRBD2 | . | TRBJ2-6 | TRBV25-1
TGTGCCAGCAGTTTGGGTCCGATGAAGACCCAGTACTTC | CASSLGPMKTQYF | . | many | TRBJ2-5 | TRBV12-3/TRBV12-4
TGTGCCACCAGTGGTCCAGCGGTCACAGATACGCAGTATTTT | CATSGPAVTDTQYF | . | . | TRBJ2-3 | TRBV24-1